These 32 T cell receptor beta chains came from one sample sequenced in a study of T-cell memory formation after mild COVID-19. TCRdb redid the calling of the 5' RACE reads with MiXCR, one entry per CDR3 protein. The sample includes a few hundred thousand distinct CDR3 sequences, roughly 9.4% of them seen just once. The specimen sequenced was PBMCs or a T cell subset sorted from them (not recorded which). The receptors stem from a man aged 18 to 35 who had mild COVID-19 (a few samples of this study predate the infection). Cell type and time point are not known.

The rearrangement links TRBV6-2 or TRBV6-3 to TRBJ2-7, with TRBD2 as a possible D gene (6 bases). The CDR3 is 11 amino acids. The germline gives CDR1 MNHEY, CDR2 SVGEGT. V was clipped by 6 bases and J by 7 bases, with 10 bases between them. The CDR3 DNA reads TGTGCCAGCAGGGCGGGGAGTGAGCAGTACGTC. It translates to CASRAGSEQYV.

This clonotype came up a few times. V and J are TRBV5-5 and TRBJ1-6; no definite D call. Trimming removed 2 bases from V and 10 bases from J, with 7 bases in between. From germline, CDR1 is SGHKS and CDR2 YYEKEE (reference sequence). The CDR3 loop spans 12 amino acids. CDR3 sequence: CASSFNSSPLHF. Written as DNA, the CDR3 is TGTGCCAGCAGCTTCAACTCGTCACCCCTCCACTTT.

This clonotype has more than one count but fewer than ten. The chain uses TRBV6-5 and TRBJ1-2; D unclear. Trimming removed 0 bases at V and 3 bases at J, with 8 bases between. Germline values: CDR1 MNHEY, CDR2 SVGAGI. The CDR3 totals 14 residues. The CDR3 region is CASSYSRGDYGYTF. The CDR3 DNA sequence: TGTGCCAGCAGTTACTCACGCGGGGACTATGGCTACACCTTC.

In this sample, this clonotype turned up a few times. This rearrangement joins TRBV19 to TRBJ1-2; 8 bases align to TRBD1. The ends lost 4 bases at V and 4 bases at J; junction bases unmatched: 8. CDR1 and CDR2 from the germline V gene are LNHDA and SQIVND (reference sequence). There are 15 residues in the CDR3. Here the CDR3 DNA reads TGTGCCAGTAGTAGAGGACAGGGACTCTCCTATGGCTACACCTTC. Protein: CASSRGQGLSYGYTF.

This clonotype was counted ten times or more. The chain has TRBV30 and TRBJ1-1, with TRBD1 as a possible D gene (6 bases). The CDR3 covers 13 residues. Trimming took 2 bases from V and 7 from J, leaving 14 bases between them. Germline CDR1 and CDR2: GTSNPN and SVGIG (reference sequence). The chain's CDR3 is CAWSLEGVSEAFF. In DNA form, the CDR3 reads TGTGCCTGGAGTTTGGAGGGGGTGAGTGAAGCTTTCTTT.

The sample holds many counts of this clonotype. The chain is built from TRBV7-9 and TRBJ2-5, with D possibly being TRBD2 (6 bases). CDR3 length equals 14 residues. Per germline, CDR1 SEHNR and CDR2 FQNEAQ (reference sequence). The V and J ends lost 5 bases and 5 bases respectively, with 15 bases between them. The DNA of the CDR3 is TGTGCCAGCAGCCGACGAAGGGCGGGGGAGACCCAGTACTTC. This codes for CASSRRRAGETQYF. The full variable domain, completed using reference TRBV7-9 and TRBJ2-5, is DTGVSQNPRHKITKRGQNVTFRCDPISEHNRLYWYRQTLGQGPEFLTYFQNEAQLEKSRLLSDRFSAERPKGSFSTLEIQRTEQGDSAMYLCASSRRRAGETQYFGPGTRLLVL.

The V gene is TRBV4-3, the J gene TRBJ2-7, with 7 bases matching TRBD1. V dropped 3 bases and J dropped 4; count of bases not matched to a gene: 12. This CDR3 contains 16 residues. The germline gives CDR1 LGHNA, CDR2 YSLEER. CDR3 amino acids: CASSQGRTGALYEQYF. The CDR3 DNA is TGCGCCAGCAGCCAGGGGAGAACAGGGGCCCTATACGAGCAGTACTTC.

This clonotype showed up many times. The V gene is TRBV6-2 or TRBV6-3, the J gene TRBJ2-1; D possibly corresponds to TRBD2 (6 bases). V gave up 6 bases and J gave up 6 bases, with 12 bases separating them. This CDR3 is 13 amino acids long. Germline values: CDR1 MNHEY, CDR2 SVGEGT. CDR3 sequence: CASRRDGSNEQFF. The CDR3 nucleotides read TGTGCCAGCAGACGGGACGGGAGCAATGAGCAGTTCTTC.

This clonotype occurred many times. The gene calls are TRBV5-1 and TRBJ2-2; D is unresolved. Looked up from germline, CDR1 is SGHRS and CDR2 is YFSETQ. There are 14 residues in the CDR3. Trimming pared 2 bases from V and 1 base from J, leaving 6 bases between. The CDR3 sequence is CASSFRVNTGELFF. The CDR3 DNA is TGCGCCAGCAGCTTCAGAGTGAACACCGGGGAGCTGTTTTTT.

This clonotype has only a few counts. The V gene is TRBV12-3 or TRBV12-4, the J gene TRBJ2-7; 7 bases are shared with TRBD1. This CDR3 is built from 14 residues. Losses at the gene ends were 6 bases for V and 5 bases for J; bases not matched to a gene: 10. CDR3 sequence (DNA): TGTGCCAGCAGCACGGGACAGTTTATAGACGAGCAGTACTTC. It encodes CASSTGQFIDEQYF.

This chain uses TRBV6-5 with TRBJ1-5, with D unresolved. The V end lost 8 bases, the J end lost 2 bases, and 10 bases lay between the germline ends. The germline V gene encodes CDR1 MNHEY and CDR2 SVGAGI. This CDR3 has 13 amino acids. CDR3 region: CASGNGGNQPQHF. The CDR3 bases are TGTGCCAGCGGGAATGGGGGCAATCAGCCCCAGCATTTT.

This clonotype was detected many times. The V call is TRBV10-3, the J call TRBJ2-2; 9 bases line up with TRBD1. Trimming removed 6 bases from V and 6 bases from J; junction bases left unmatched: 8. This CDR3 spans 15 amino acids. The germline gives CDR1 ENHRY, CDR2 SYGVKD. The CDR3: CAIRERQGVAGELFF. CDR3 nucleotide sequence: TGTGCCATCAGGGAAAGACAGGGGGTGGCCGGGGAGCTGTTTTTT.

The rearrangement links TRBV5-1 to TRBJ2-7; 7 bases are a match to TRBD1. CDR3 size: 14 residues. Germline CDR1 SGHRS, CDR2 YFSETQ. V dropped 0 bases and J dropped 2; count of bases not matched to a gene: 2. In nucleotides, the CDR3 is TGCGCCAGCAGCTTGGGGGACAGCACCTACGAGCAGTACTTC. Amino acids: CASSLGDSTYEQYF.

This clonotype was found a few times. This chain connects TRBV4-3 to TRBJ1-1, with 7 positions matching TRBD1. In germline, CDR1 is LGHNA, CDR2 YSLEER. J lost 4 bases, V lost 1 base, and 3 bases had no gene match. CDR3 length: 14 amino acids. The CDR3 DNA reads as TGCGCCAGCAGCCAAGGTCGGGACAGCACTGAAGCTTTCTTT. This encodes CASSQGRDSTEAFF.

The V gene is TRBV7-8, the J gene TRBJ1-3, with 7 bases identical to TRBD1. V lost 5 bases and J lost 6; bases outside the gene matches: 13. The CDR3 runs 16 residues. Germline values: CDR1 SGHVS, CDR2 FQNEAQ. CDR3 protein: CASSPSWTGGKNTIYF. The DNA for the CDR3 is TGTGCCAGCAGCCCGAGCTGGACAGGCGGTAAAAACACCATATATTTT.

In its sample, this clonotype was seen a few times. The chain carries TRBV10-3 and TRBJ2-7; TRBD2 might be the D (5 bases). Per the germline V gene, CDR1 is ENHRY and CDR2 is SYGVKD. V shed 0 bases and J shed 9 bases, with 15 bases lying between them. CDR3 length equals 14 residues. CDR3 DNA: TGTGCCATCAGTGAGTCGAAAGGGAGTACGGGGCAGTACGTC. Its translation: CAISESKGSTGQYV.

The V call is TRBV6-5, the J call TRBJ2-1; 7 nucleotides align to TRBD2. V lost 0 bases, J lost 2 bases, and 4 bases stayed unmatched. Germline V gene data show CDR1 as MNHEY and CDR2 as SVGAGI. The CDR3 covers 16 residues. For the CDR3, the DNA is TGTGCCAGCAGTTACTCCCCCAGCGGGACCTACAATGAGCAGTTCTTC. It codes for CASSYSPSGTYNEQFF.

This clonotype was counted at least ten times. This chain uses TRBV7-9 with TRBJ2-2; either TRBD1 or TRBD2 may supply D (6 bases each). Germline lookup yields CDR1 SEHNR and CDR2 FQNEAQ (reference sequence). The CDR3 contains 16 residues. The V and J ends lost 5 bases and 2 bases respectively, with 15 bases between them. CDR3 nucleotide sequence: TGTGCCAGCAGCATGTTCACGGGGGCTAACACCGGGGAGCTGTTTTTT. Translation gives CASSMFTGANTGELFF.

In this sample, this clonotype turned up a few times. This chain connects TRBV5-6 to TRBJ1-6; D possibly corresponds to TRBD1 (5 bases). The V gene lost 4 bases and the J gene lost 6 bases, with 17 bases spanning the gap. CDR1 and CDR2 (germline): SGHDT, YYEEEE. The CDR3 is 16 amino acids. Written as DNA, the CDR3 is TGTGCCAGCAGCCCTCTGGGACGGAGGACTAATTCACCCCTCCACTTT. Translating gives CASSPLGRRTNSPLHF.

V gene TRBV9 combines with J gene TRBJ1-1; D remains ambiguous. V was clipped by 0 bases and J by 1 base, with 4 bases between them. Germline values: CDR1 SGDLS, CDR2 YYNGEE. There are 13 residues in the CDR3. The CDR3 region is CASSVDENTEAFF. The DNA for the CDR3 is TGTGCCAGCAGCGTAGACGAGAACACTGAAGCTTTCTTT.

The V call is TRBV19, the J call TRBJ1-1; 8 bases fit TRBD1. Per the germline V gene, CDR1 is LNHDA and CDR2 is SQIVND (reference sequence). The junction had 7 bases not matched to a gene; V was cut back by 0 bases and J by 1 base. CDR3 size: 17 residues. CDR3 nucleotide sequence: TGTGCCAGTAGTATAGATATGACGACAGGGGCGAACACTGAAGCTTTCTTT. Translating gives CASSIDMTTGANTEAFF.

This clonotype was counted a few times. The chain couples TRBV7-8 to TRBJ2-3; 9 nucleotides agree with TRBD2. Germline V gene data show CDR1 as SGHVS and CDR2 as FQNEAQ. With V trimmed by 0 bases and J by 4 bases, 5 bases remained unmatched. The CDR3 covers 16 residues. The CDR3 DNA is TGTGCCAGCAGCTTAGCCGGGACTAGCATCGCAGATACGCAGTATTTT. Protein sequence: CASSLAGTSIADTQYF. The full variable domain, with the rest looked up from reference TRBV7-8 and TRBJ2-3, is GAGVSQSPRYKVAKRGQDVALRCDPISGHVSLFWYQQALGQGPEFLTYFQNEAQLDKSGLPSDRFFAERPEGSVSTLKIQRTQQEDSAVYLCASSLAGTSIADTQYFGPGTRLTVL.

This clonotype was counted between two and nine times. This sequence joins TRBV16 and TRBJ1-2, with TRBD1 identical over 8 bases. Germline-derived CDR1 and CDR2 are KGHSY and FQNENV. V trimming: 4 bases; J trimming: 5 bases; junction bases outside the gene matches: 6. The CDR3 is 14 amino acids. CDR3 DNA sequence: TGTGCCAGCAGCCTCGACAGGGGAGGGTATGGCTACACCTTC. Translation gives CASSLDRGGYGYTF.

The sample holds many counts of this clonotype. The CDR3 loop is CAGRTGGTEAFF. The CDR3 DNA sequence: TGTGCCGGACGGACAGGGGGGACTGAAGCTTTCTTT. The chain recombines TRBV2 with TRBJ1-1, with TRBD1 matching over 10 bases. V shed 11 bases and J 5 bases; nucleotides not matched to a gene: 5. This CDR3 has 12 amino acids. Germline lookup yields CDR1 SNHLY and CDR2 FYNNEI. Complete variable domain (other parts from reference TRBV2 and TRBJ1-1): EPEVTQTPSHQVTQMGQEVILRCVPISNHLYFYWYRQILGQKVEFLVSFYNNEISEKSEIFDDQFSVERPDGSNFTLKIRSTKLEDSAMYFCAGRTGGTEAFFGQGTRLTVV.

Only a few counts were recorded for this clonotype. The chain combines TRBV30 with TRBJ2-7; D gene uncertain. Germline lookup yields CDR1 GTSNPN and CDR2 SVGIG (reference sequence). The CDR3 length is 11 residues. V was shortened by 3 bases and J by 1 base, with 4 bases between the two germline ends. In DNA, the CDR3 is TGTGCCTGGAGCACTTCCTACGAGCAGTACTTC. The encoded protein is CAWSTSYEQYF.

The chain is built from TRBV4-1 and TRBJ2-7; D remains ambiguous. The CDR3 is made up of 13 amino acids. Trimming took 1 base from V and 5 from J, leaving 9 bases between them. From germline, CDR1 is MGHRA and CDR2 YSYEKL. The chain's CDR3 is CASSQVGQNEQYF. The CDR3 region has the DNA TGCGCCAGCAGCCAAGTTGGTCAAAACGAGCAGTACTTC.

This clonotype was recorded a few times. The chain is built from TRBV28 and TRBJ2-3; unclear D gene. Trimming removed 7 bases at V and 1 base at J, with 21 bases between. The length of the CDR3 is 17 residues. CDR1 is MDHEN and CDR2 is SYDVKM in the germline V gene. The CDR3, as DNA: TGTGCCAGCATTCCCGGTCAAGGACCCTGGGGCACAGATACGCAGTATTTT. Protein product: CASIPGQGPWGTDTQYF.

This rearrangement joins TRBV29-1 to TRBJ2-5, with TRBD1 identical over 8 bases. Germline CDR1 is SQVTM and CDR2 is ANQGSEA. The CDR3 spans 15 residues. Germline trimming cut 3 bases from V and 4 bases from J; bases unmatched to any gene: 10. The CDR3: CSVDGLTGGGETQYF. CDR3 DNA sequence: TGCAGCGTTGACGGGTTAACAGGGGGAGGAGAGACCCAGTACTTC.

This clonotype was observed many times. This chain links TRBV5-5 with TRBJ2-1; no reliable D call. Per germline, CDR1 SGHKS and CDR2 YYEKEE (reference sequence). The CDR3 has 14 amino acids. Trimming took off 5 bases at V and 0 bases at J, with 9 bases between the two ends. For the CDR3, the DNA is TGTGCCAGCAGGACCTTCAGCTCCTACAATGAGCAGTTCTTC. This translates into CASRTFSSYNEQFF.

The chain carries TRBV2 and TRBJ1-4, with 8 bases that match TRBD1. Germline CDR1 and CDR2: SNHLY and FYNNEI. J gave up 8 bases and V 8 bases, and 10 bases lay outside the gene matches. The CDR3 extends over 14 amino acids. The CDR3: CASGAGGGDEKLFF. The CDR3 region has the DNA TGTGCCAGCGGCGCAGGGGGCGGAGACGAAAAACTGTTTTTT.

This clonotype was seen only a few times. The CDR3 sequence: CASSLGAGEYGYTF. The CDR3 DNA is TGCGCCAGCAGCTTGGGTGCAGGGGAATATGGCTACACCTTC. The V call is TRBV5-1, the J call TRBJ1-2, with D perhaps matching TRBD1 (6 bases). With 0 bases removed from V and 5 bases from J, the gap between germline ends came to 11 bases. Per germline, CDR1 SGHRS and CDR2 YFSETQ. This CDR3 contains 14 residues. The variable domain in full, with the rest retrieved from reference TRBV5-1 and TRBJ1-2, is KAGVTQTPRYLIKTRGQQVTLSCSPISGHRSVSWYQQTPGQGLQFLFEYFSETQRNKGNFPGRFSGRQFSNSRSEMNVSTLELGDSALYLCASSLGAGEYGYTFGSGTRLTVV.

This clonotype turned up a few times. The chain employs TRBV6-2 or TRBV6-3 and TRBJ2-7; TRBD2 matches at 7 bases. J lost 3 bases, V lost 2 bases, and 7 bases had no gene match. The CDR3 loop spans 15 amino acids. From germline, CDR1 is MNHEY and CDR2 SVGEGT. The DNA for the CDR3 is TGTGCCAGCAGTTACCCGGCAGCGGGGAACTACGAGCAGTACGTC. Translated: CASSYPAAGNYEQYV.